These T cell receptor beta chains were read from a single sample in a study of cytomegalovirus exposure and HLA in healthy donors. Here immunoSEQ multiplex PCR was the method, and the copy in TCRdb shows in-frame clones only, minus some. The sample yields 140,000 or so clones, approximately 86% seen once. Input material: PBMCs. These receptors came from a man aged 18-30 years in good health and CMV-seropositive. Each CDR3 is given with its conserved first and last residue. The order of the fields is D gene, V gene, J gene, clone size, CDR3 protein, CDR3 DNA. The D gene is left open where the match is weak. Expanded clones get a size class; other rows say once, few or many, or leave the size out.

D gene: .; V gene: TRBV29-1; J gene: TRBJ2-7; clone size: .; CDR3 protein: CSVIRDYEQYF; CDR3 DNA: TGCAGCGTTATACGAGACTACGAGCAGTACTTC
D gene: .; V gene: TRBV6-6; J gene: TRBJ1-2; clone size: .; CDR3 protein: CASRPIDRTNHGYTF; CDR3 DNA: TGTGCCAGCAGACCCATCGACAGAACCAACCATGGCTACACCTTC
D gene: TRBD1; V gene: TRBV4-1; J gene: TRBJ1-1; clone size: .; CDR3 protein: CASSQDGILGTGRGTEAFF; CDR3 DNA: TGCGCCAGCAGCCAAGATGGTATTTTAGGGACAGGGAGAGGGACTGAAGCTTTCTTT
D gene: TRBD1; V gene: TRBV5-1; J gene: TRBJ1-1; clone size: .; CDR3 protein: CASSRGQPNTEAFF; CDR3 DNA: TGCGCCAGCAGCAGGGGACAGCCCAACACTGAAGCTTTCTTT
D gene: TRBD1; V gene: TRBV5-4; J gene: TRBJ2-2; clone size: .; CDR3 protein: CASSPGQASSGELFF; CDR3 DNA: TGTGCCAGCAGCCCGGGACAGGCGTCGTCCGGGGAGCTGTTTTTT
D gene: TRBD1; V gene: TRBV11-1; J gene: TRBJ2-7; clone size: .; CDR3 protein: CASSSRGQGFYEQYF; CDR3 DNA: TGTGCCAGCAGCTCACGGGGACAGGGGTTCTACGAGCAGTACTTC
D gene: .; V gene: TRBV7-9; J gene: TRBJ2-2; clone size: .; CDR3 protein: CASSLAQVQTGELFF; CDR3 DNA: TGTGCCAGCAGCTTAGCACAGGTTCAGACCGGGGAGCTGTTTTTT
D gene: TRBD1; V gene: TRBV5-1; J gene: TRBJ1-2; clone size: .; CDR3 protein: CASSLDGTGLNYGYTF; CDR3 DNA: TGCGCCAGCAGCTTGGACGGGACAGGGCTTAACTATGGCTACACCTTC
D gene: TRBD1; V gene: TRBV6-5; J gene: TRBJ1-1; clone size: .; CDR3 protein: CASQTGGRTEAFF; CDR3 DNA: TGTGCCAGCCAAACAGGGGGCCGCACTGAAGCTTTCTTT
D gene: .; V gene: TRBV27; J gene: TRBJ2-3; clone size: .; CDR3 protein: CASSLGQGITDTQYF; CDR3 DNA: TGTGCCAGCAGTTTAGGGCAGGGCATCACAGATACGCAGTATTTT
D gene: .; V gene: TRBV7-2; J gene: TRBJ1-1; clone size: .; CDR3 protein: CASSPRTANTEAFF; CDR3 DNA: TGTGCCAGCAGCCCCCGGACAGCAAACACTGAAGCTTTCTTT
D gene: .; V gene: TRBV19; J gene: TRBJ1-1; clone size: .; CDR3 protein: CASTLTVNTEAFF; CDR3 DNA: TGTGCCAGTACCTTGACAGTTAACACTGAAGCTTTCTTT
D gene: .; V gene: TRBV30; J gene: TRBJ1-1; clone size: .; CDR3 protein: CAWSVMGSITEAFF; CDR3 DNA: TGTGCCTGGAGTGTAATGGGGAGTATCACTGAAGCTTTCTTT
D gene: TRBD1; V gene: TRBV30; J gene: TRBJ1-2; clone size: .; CDR3 protein: CAWSLHRDSHGYTF; CDR3 DNA: TGTGCCTGGAGTCTTCACCGGGACAGCCATGGCTACACCTTC
D gene: TRBD1; V gene: TRBV6-5; J gene: TRBJ2-7; clone size: .; CDR3 protein: CASSLGQGQGFEQYF; CDR3 DNA: TGTGCCAGCAGTCTAGGTCAGGGACAGGGTTTCGAGCAGTACTTC
D gene: .; V gene: TRBV5-6; J gene: TRBJ2-2; clone size: .; CDR3 protein: CASSLQGLAGELFF; CDR3 DNA: TGTGCCAGCAGCTTGCAGGGATTGGCCGGGGAGCTGTTTTTT
D gene: TRBD1; V gene: TRBV6-5; J gene: TRBJ1-5; clone size: once; CDR3 protein: CATADRVNQPQHF; CDR3 DNA: TGTGCCACTGCGGACAGGGTCAATCAGCCCCAGCATTTT
D gene: .; V gene: TRBV27; J gene: TRBJ2-7; clone size: .; CDR3 protein: CASTGDLSYEQYF; CDR3 DNA: TGTGCCAGCACTGGGGACTTATCCTACGAGCAGTACTTC
D gene: .; V gene: TRBV5-1; J gene: TRBJ2-1; clone size: .; CDR3 protein: CASSLAQQGNNEQFF; CDR3 DNA: TGCGCCAGCAGCTTGGCCCAACAGGGTAACAATGAGCAGTTCTTC
D gene: .; V gene: TRBV6-5; J gene: TRBJ1-1; clone size: .; CDR3 protein: CASREGLNTEAFF; CDR3 DNA: TGTGCCAGCAGGGAGGGTTTGAACACTGAAGCTTTCTTT
D gene: .; V gene: TRBV6-5; J gene: TRBJ2-5; clone size: .; CDR3 protein: CASSFERPGVETQYF; CDR3 DNA: TGTGCCAGCAGCTTTGAGCGGCCTGGGGTGGAGACCCAGTACTTC
D gene: .; V gene: TRBV6-1; J gene: TRBJ2-1; clone size: .; CDR3 protein: CASSEVIQGEQFF; CDR3 DNA: TGTGCCAGCAGTGAAGTGATCCAGGGTGAGCAGTTCTTC
D gene: TRBD2; V gene: TRBV9; J gene: TRBJ2-5; clone size: .; CDR3 protein: CASSVAGTSGQETQYF; CDR3 DNA: TGTGCCAGCAGCGTAGCTGGGACTAGCGGGCAAGAGACCCAGTACTTC
D gene: TRBD1; V gene: TRBV4-2; J gene: TRBJ1-1; clone size: .; CDR3 protein: CASSPRTGTAEAFF; CDR3 DNA: TGTGCCAGCAGCCCAAGGACCGGGACAGCCGAAGCTTTCTTT
D gene: .; V gene: TRBV6-1; J gene: TRBJ2-7; clone size: .; CDR3 protein: CASSASGTGPYEQYF; CDR3 DNA: TGTGCCAGCAGTGCAAGCGGGACAGGACCCTACGAGCAGTACTTC
D gene: .; V gene: TRBV5-6; J gene: TRBJ1-4; clone size: .; CDR3 protein: CASSSAGYKLFF; CDR3 DNA: TGTGCCAGCAGCTCGGCAGGGTATAAACTGTTTTTT
D gene: TRBD1; V gene: TRBV28; J gene: TRBJ1-2; clone size: .; CDR3 protein: CASRHWDRRGENYGYTF; CDR3 DNA: TGTGCCAGCAGACACTGGGACAGAAGAGGGGAGAACTATGGCTACACCTTC
D gene: TRBD2; V gene: TRBV7-8; J gene: TRBJ2-1; clone size: .; CDR3 protein: CASSLAGGYYNEQFF; CDR3 DNA: TGTGCCAGCAGCCTAGCGGGAGGGTACTACAATGAGCAGTTCTTC
D gene: .; V gene: TRBV10-2; J gene: TRBJ1-2; clone size: .; CDR3 protein: CASSLQGYGYTF; CDR3 DNA: TGCGCCAGCAGTTTACAGGGCTATGGCTACACCTTC
D gene: .; V gene: TRBV5-4; J gene: TRBJ1-5; clone size: .; CDR3 protein: CASSQGGGQPQHF; CDR3 DNA: TGTGCCAGCAGTCAGGGAGGGGGTCAGCCCCAGCATTTT
D gene: .; V gene: TRBV16; J gene: TRBJ2-3; clone size: .; CDR3 protein: CASSQVGGSTDTQYF; CDR3 DNA: TGTGCCAGCAGCCAAGTCGGGGGAAGCACAGATACGCAGTATTTT
D gene: TRBD2; V gene: TRBV4-1; J gene: TRBJ2-2; clone size: .; CDR3 protein: CASSLGLAGVKFGELFF; CDR3 DNA: TGCGCCAGCAGCCTGGGACTAGCGGGAGTAAAATTCGGGGAGCTGTTTTTT
D gene: TRBD1; V gene: TRBV6-5; J gene: TRBJ2-5; clone size: .; CDR3 protein: CASSYRDRVQETQYF; CDR3 DNA: TGTGCCAGCAGTTACCGGGACAGGGTTCAAGAGACCCAGTACTTC
D gene: .; V gene: TRBV14; J gene: TRBJ2-7; clone size: .; CDR3 protein: CASSQAERSYEQYF; CDR3 DNA: TGTGCCAGCAGCCAAGCGGAGCGCTCCTACGAGCAGTACTTC
D gene: .; V gene: TRBV9; J gene: TRBJ2-1; clone size: .; CDR3 protein: CASSVGAYNEQFF; CDR3 DNA: TGTGCCAGCAGCGTAGGGGCGTACAATGAGCAGTTCTTC
D gene: .; V gene: TRBV4-1; J gene: TRBJ2-7; clone size: .; CDR3 protein: CASSQERTGNDEQYF; CDR3 DNA: TGCGCCAGCAGCCAAGAAAGAACGGGTAACGACGAGCAGTACTTC
D gene: .; V gene: TRBV11-3; J gene: TRBJ1-1; clone size: .; CDR3 protein: CASSLLQGTEAFF; CDR3 DNA: TGTGCCAGCAGCTTGTTGCAGGGCACTGAAGCTTTCTTT
D gene: .; V gene: TRBV6-5; J gene: TRBJ1-4; clone size: .; CDR3 protein: CASSYSPHRGEKLFF; CDR3 DNA: TGTGCCAGCAGTTACTCCCCTCATCGGGGTGAAAAACTGTTTTTT
D gene: TRBD1; V gene: TRBV28; J gene: TRBJ1-5; clone size: once; CDR3 protein: CASNRGSNQPQHF; CDR3 DNA: TGTGCCAGCAACAGGGGTAGCAATCAGCCCCAGCATTTT
D gene: .; V gene: TRBV7-3; J gene: TRBJ2-3; clone size: .; CDR3 protein: CASSFQITDTQYF; CDR3 DNA: TGTGCCAGCAGCTTTCAGATAACAGATACGCAGTATTTT
D gene: .; V gene: TRBV18; J gene: TRBJ1-5; clone size: once; CDR3 protein: CASSPSNEGFPQHF; CDR3 DNA: TGTGCCAGCTCACCTAGCAATGAGGGTTTCCCCCAGCATTTT
D gene: .; V gene: TRBV6-5; J gene: TRBJ1-2; clone size: .; CDR3 protein: CASSARGTNYGYTF; CDR3 DNA: TGTGCCAGCTCCGCAAGGGGGACAAACTATGGCTACACCTTC
D gene: .; V gene: TRBV4-1; J gene: TRBJ1-1; clone size: .; CDR3 protein: CASSQVGQTLKNTEAFF; CDR3 DNA: TGCGCCAGCAGCCAAGTGGGTCAGACATTAAAGAACACTGAAGCTTTCTTT
D gene: TRBD1; V gene: TRBV7-9; J gene: TRBJ1-2; clone size: few; CDR3 protein: CASSPFPRDSHGYTF; CDR3 DNA: TGTGCCAGCAGCCCCTTTCCCCGGGACAGCCATGGCTACACCTTC
D gene: .; V gene: TRBV30; J gene: TRBJ1-5; clone size: .; CDR3 protein: CAWSLPEGLNQPQHF; CDR3 DNA: TGTGCCTGGAGTCTCCCGGAGGGCCTTAATCAGCCCCAGCATTTT
D gene: TRBD2; V gene: TRBV15; J gene: TRBJ2-1; clone size: .; CDR3 protein: CATSSLTSGRGEQFF; CDR3 DNA: TGTGCCACCAGCAGTCTGACTAGCGGGAGAGGTGAGCAGTTCTTC
D gene: .; V gene: TRBV14; J gene: TRBJ1-1; clone size: .; CDR3 protein: CASSHYGGTEAFF; CDR3 DNA: TGTGCCAGCAGCCATTACGGGGGAACTGAAGCTTTCTTT
D gene: .; V gene: TRBV28; J gene: TRBJ1-2; clone size: once; CDR3 protein: CASSSRGANGYTF; CDR3 DNA: TGTGCCAGCAGCTCTAGGGGCGCAAATGGCTACACCTTC
D gene: .; V gene: TRBV19; J gene: TRBJ1-2; clone size: .; CDR3 protein: CASRRGNIYGYTF; CDR3 DNA: TGTGCCAGTCGCAGGGGAAACATCTATGGCTACACCTTC